This record concerns one T cell receptor beta chain sequence. Its antigen is currently not known. Base qualities are not recorded, but no much larger clone differs from it by a single base. Ficoll-Paque density gradient centrifugation was used to isolate PBMCs. Trimming accounts for 6 bases at V and 7 bases at J, while the number of junction bases matched to no gene is 6. CDR1 and CDR2, per the germline V gene, are MNHNS and SASEGT. The CDR3 sequence holds 13 residues, the cysteine and phenylalanine included. Only the CDR3 region is kept as DNA, spanning 39 bases read in frame from base 1. The data originate from a study of T-cell memory formation after mild COVID-19 (dated by TCRdb to 2020 to 2023). In terms of the full investigation: TCR sequence clusters from the two donors were found to be largely donor specific. In a couple of donors, T-cell clones that expanded and contracted after mild COVID-19 were tracked by sequencing TCRalpha and TCRbeta repertoires over time. Two young, previously healthy adult volunteers, one female and one male, were included in the cohort.

What the authors observed across the whole study: Contracting CD4+ clones turned up mainly in the CM and EM memory subsets, whereas EMRA was where CD8+ clones were enriched. Balanced CD4/CD8 phenotypes were observed for clones contracting from day 15 to 85, whereas a bias towards CD4+ was observed for a second wave of clones expanding from day 15 to 37. SARS-CoV-2 specificity was not confirmed for the second-wave clones peaking on day 37. Some responding clones were detected in pre-infection memory, which suggested that pre-existing cross-reactive memory T cells had joined the SARS-CoV-2 response. The study covered only a couple of mild cases, and larger cohorts including severe cases with pre-infection samples were considered necessary.

For sequencing, an Illumina NovaSeq 6000 was employed. Using 5'RACE with constant-segment primers, TCRalpha and TCRbeta cDNA libraries were constructed, with sample barcodes and unique molecular identifiers added in the process. Trizol reagent was used to extract RNA from every sample. Libraries were amplified in two PCR steps, with a second sample barcode and Illumina TruSeq adapters added in the second step. Libraries were sequenced on an Illumina NovaSeq with 2 x 150 bp paired-end reads. The original pipeline was this. Reads were demultiplexed and collapsed into UMI-guided consensus sequences with migec v1.2.7. Using mixcr v2.1.11, UMI consensuses were aligned to TRA and TRB V and J templates and then assembled into clonotypes. Clonotypes were classified as expanded or contracted when called significant by both edgeR and NoisET, with noise models trained on biological replicates. For edgeR calls, the cutoffs were a false discovery rate-adjusted p below 0.01 and a log2 fold-change threshold of 1. As an exploratory analysis of dynamics, max-normalized trajectories of the 1000 most abundant clonotypes were examined by PCA with hierarchical clustering. The CD4 or CD8 phenotype of responding clones was assigned using the separately sequenced CD4+ and CD8+ repertoires. TCRdb's own reprocessing of the public reads used fastp at Q25 and MiXCR and kept productive beta chains. One record per CDR3 amino acid sequence lists the most common genes and DNA. These V and J calls rely on TCRdb rather than the paper's analysis. A total of about 440,000 distinct CDR3 sequences appear in this sample, 20% of them only once. The ten largest account for around 9.2% of the sample.

This TCR derives from an adult woman who had mild COVID-19 (a few samples of this study predate the infection). The sample titles of this study are shuffled in the database, so cell type and time point are left out; the donor was told from shared clones. The chain is made from TRBV6-1 and TRBJ1-1; 9 of the junction bases match TRBD1. What was sequenced was PBMCs or a T cell subset sorted from them (not recorded which). The DNA sequence is given as TGTGCCAGCAGAGAGACAGGGGGAGGTGAAGCTTTCTTT. Translated, it gives CASRETGGGEAFF.